Shown below are 20 T cell receptor beta chains from a single sample sequenced in a study of shared clonotypes between healthy human individuals. Generated by immunoSEQ multiplex PCR, the TCRdb table keeps only in-frame clones and is missing some. The sample has 550,000 to 750,000 clones, about 91% seen once; the top ten hold about a quarter. The naive CD8 fraction comprised CD45RO-negative cells positively selected for CCR7 and excluded terminally differentiated effector memory CD45RA+ cells. Sequencing used naive CD8+ T cells sorted from blood. These receptors were taken from a man younger than 40 in good health.

The chain is built from TRBV28 and TRBJ2-7; 7 bases match TRBD1. The CDR3 is 15 residues long. With V trimmed by 5 bases and J by 6 bases, 13 bases remained unmatched. In germline, CDR1 is MDHEN, CDR2 SYDVKM. For the CDR3, the DNA is TGTGCCAGCAGTCCCTTAGGACAGGCTTCCCGCGAGCAGTACTTC. It translates to CASSPLGQASREQYF.

This clone appeared once. The chain couples TRBV7-3 to TRBJ2-5; 7 nucleotides agree with TRBD2. The CDR3 has 15 amino acids. The V segment lost 2 bases and the J segment 2 bases; nucleotides outside the gene matches: 5. Germline CDR1 SGHTA, CDR2 FQGTGA. The CDR3 region is CASSLSGAGQETQYF. Here the CDR3 DNA reads TGTGCCAGCAGCTTATCAGGAGCGGGACAAGAGACCCAGTACTTC. Full variable domain (remainder filled in from reference TRBV7-3 and TRBJ2-5): GAGVSQTPSNKVTEKGKYVELRCDPISGHTALYWYRQSLGQGPEFLIYFQGTGAADDSGLPNDRFFAVRPEGSVSTLKIQRTERGDSAVYLCASSLSGAGQETQYFGPGTRLLVL.

The gene calls are TRBV29-1 and TRBJ2-7, with D maybe TRBD2 (6 bases). Per the germline V gene, CDR1 is SQVTM and CDR2 is ANQGSEA. CDR3 length equals 14 residues. Trimming shortened V by 4 bases and J by 2 bases, and 15 bases separated the two germline ends. In DNA form, the CDR3 reads TGCAGCGTTGCTTCAACGGGGAGGACCTACGAGCAGTACTTC. Translated, it gives CSVASTGRTYEQYF.

This chain uses TRBV5-1 with TRBJ1-4; D not certain. V was trimmed by 1 base and J by 0 bases, leaving 7 bases between them. The germline V gene has CDR1 SGHRS and CDR2 YFSETQ. The CDR3 sequence is 15 residues long. The CDR3 spells CASSLTVATNEKLFF. CDR3 nucleotide sequence: TGCGCCAGCAGCTTGACAGTTGCAACTAATGAAAAACTGTTTTTT.

As for this clone: The same CDR3 can be traced to other DNA sequences in this sample. The chain combines TRBV5-1 with TRBJ2-7; 10 positions agree with TRBD1. The CDR3 runs 14 residues. The germline V gene has CDR1 SGHRS and CDR2 YFSETQ. V lost 3 bases, J lost 3 bases, and 3 bases stayed unmatched. In nucleotides, the CDR3 is TGCGCCAGCAGCTCGGGGACAGGGGACTACGAGCAGTACTTC. This sequence encodes CASSSGTGDYEQYF.

V and J are TRBV28 and TRBJ2-1, with D tentatively TRBD2 (6 bases). The V end lost 3 bases, the J end lost 7 bases, and 10 bases lay between the germline ends. CDR1 and CDR2 from the germline V gene are MDHEN and SYDVKM. This CDR3 is 13 amino acids long. The CDR3 loop reads CASSLGLTNEQFF. The CDR3 nucleotides are TGTGCCAGCAGTTTGGGACTGACAAATGAGCAGTTCTTC. Based on the CDR3 plus reference TRBV28 and TRBJ2-1, the full variable domain is DVKVTQSSRYLVKRTGEKVFLECVQDMDHENMFWYRQDPGLGLRLIYFSYDVKMKEKGDIPEGYSVSREKKERFSLILESASTNQTSMYLCASSLGLTNEQFFGPGTRLTVL.

The V call is TRBV6-1, the J call TRBJ2-7, with 8 bases fitting TRBD2. The CDR3 runs 15 residues. J was trimmed by 4 bases and V by 7 bases; bases with no gene match: 12. Germline V lookup: CDR1 MNHNS, CDR2 SASEGT. CDR3 amino acids: CASKVVTGGPYEQYF. CDR3 coding DNA: TGTGCCAGCAAAGTCGTAACGGGAGGGCCATACGAGCAGTACTTC.

A remark on this clone: Other DNA sequences in this specimen translate into the identical CDR3. The chain employs TRBV9 and TRBJ1-1; D ambiguous. V was pared by 0 bases and J by 0 bases, with 3 bases between. Germline CDR1 and CDR2: SGDLS and YYNGEE. The CDR3 covers 13 residues. The CDR3 is CASSVVLNTEAFF. As DNA, the CDR3 is TGTGCCAGCAGCGTAGTTTTGAACACTGAAGCTTTCTTT.

The chain links TRBV28 to TRBJ2-1; D gene unclear. Trimming took off 1 base at V and 6 bases at J, with 22 bases between the two ends. Looked up from germline, CDR1 is MDHEN and CDR2 is SYDVKM. This CDR3 is 18 amino acids long. The CDR3 region has the DNA TGTGCCAGCAGTTTATTCCGACGGACGAGAAGATTTTCCAATGAGCAGTTCTTC. Translation gives CASSLFRRTRRFSNEQFF.

This chain uses TRBV6-1 with TRBJ2-7, with 8 bases lining up with TRBD2. The CDR3 has 13 residues. Germline CDR1 MNHNS, CDR2 SASEGT. V shed 7 bases, J shed 0 bases, and the junction held 2 bases outside the gene matches. CDR3 DNA sequence: TGTGCCAGCACTAGCGGGCCCTCCTACGAGCAGTACTTC. It translates to CASTSGPSYEQYF.

The sample holds one count of this clone. This chain connects TRBV18 to TRBJ2-3; TRBD1 matches 8 bases. This CDR3 spans 15 amino acids. The junction had 8 bases not matched to a gene; V was cut back by 9 bases and J by 0 bases. Germline-derived CDR1 and CDR2 are KGHSH and LQKENI. The CDR3 bases are TGTGCCAGTTGCAACCGGGACAGGAGCACAGATACGCAGTATTTT. Translated: CASCNRDRSTDTQYF.

In this sample, this clone turned up once. DNA of the CDR3: TGTGCCAGCAGCTTAGGAAGTCTGGCTGGCTACACCTTC. It codes for CASSLGSLAGYTF. V and J are TRBV7-9 and TRBJ1-2; D uncertain. V was cut by 1 base and J by 7 bases, with 10 bases left in between. The CDR3 contains 13 residues. CDR1 and CDR2 (germline): SEHNR, FQNEAQ (reference sequence). The variable domain in full, with the rest retrieved from reference TRBV7-9 and TRBJ1-2, is DTGVSQNPRHKITKRGQNVTFRCDPISEHNRLYWYRQTLGQGPEFLTYFQNEAQLEKSRLLSDRFSAERPKGSFSTLEIQRTEQGDSAMYLCASSLGSLAGYTFGSGTRLTVV.

J is TRBJ2-1 and V is TRBV9; D is possibly TRBD1 or TRBD2 (5 bases each). CDR1 is SGDLS, CDR2 YYNGEE, per germline. This CDR3 has 15 amino acids. V lost 4 bases to trimming and J lost 7 bases, with 18 bases between them. CDR3 sequence (DNA): TGTGCCAGCAGCCCTTCCGGGACCTCTAGTAATGAGCAGTTCTTC. Protein sequence: CASSPSGTSSNEQFF.

V usage is TRBV19 and J usage is TRBJ2-1; D might be TRBD1 or TRBD2, each matching 5 bases. The germline V gene has CDR1 LNHDA and CDR2 SQIVND (reference sequence). The CDR3 has 12 amino acids. V shed 3 bases and J shed 10 bases, with 10 bases lying between them. The CDR3 is CASSIKGREQFF. In DNA form, the CDR3 reads TGTGCCAGTAGTATTAAGGGACGAGAGCAGTTCTTC.

The chain combines TRBV11-2 with TRBJ2-4; no reliable D call. The V gene's germline CDR1 is SGHAT and CDR2 FQNNGV. This CDR3 is built from 17 residues. V was pared by 3 bases and J by 1 base, with 16 bases between. CDR3 protein: CASSFSLEYAAKNIQYF. The CDR3 coding sequence is TGTGCCAGCAGCTTCTCGCTAGAATATGCGGCCAAAAACATTCAGTACTTC.

The chain combines TRBV4-1 with TRBJ2-7, with D possibly being TRBD1 or TRBD2 (6 bases each). Germline V lookup: CDR1 MGHRA, CDR2 YSYEKL. This CDR3 is 14 amino acids long. Trimming pared 1 base from V and 5 bases from J, leaving 12 bases between. The CDR3 reads CASSQVGGRNEQYF. CDR3 bases: TGCGCCAGCAGCCAAGTTGGGGGGCGGAACGAGCAGTACTTC.

The chain is built from TRBV2 and TRBJ2-7; 16 nucleotides match TRBD2. CDR1 is SNHLY, CDR2 FYNNEI, per germline. Germline trimming cut 8 bases from V and 3 bases from J; bases unmatched to any gene: 7. This CDR3 contains 16 residues. The CDR3 loop is CASYGTSGRGIYEQYF. In DNA, the CDR3 is TGTGCCAGCTATGGGACTAGCGGGAGGGGGATCTACGAGCAGTACTTC.

The gene calls are TRBV5-4 and TRBJ2-3; no reliable D call. Germline V CDR1 and CDR2: SGHNT, YYREEE (reference sequence). The CDR3 is made up of 12 amino acids. Between the trimmed V and J ends, which lost 0 bases and 2 bases, there was a span of 1 base. This chain's CDR3 is CASSLATDTQYF. The DNA for the CDR3 is TGTGCCAGCAGCTTGGCCACAGATACGCAGTATTTT.

This clone was seen a few times. The chain has TRBV5-1 and TRBJ2-7; possibly TRBD2 for D (5 bases). This CDR3 spans 14 amino acids. CDR1 is SGHRS and CDR2 is YFSETQ in the germline V gene. V lost 3 bases, J lost 0 bases, and 10 bases lay in between. CDR3 sequence reads: CASSSTTDSYEQYF. The CDR3 coding sequence is TGCGCCAGCAGCTCGACTACAGACTCCTACGAGCAGTACTTC.

V and J are TRBV9 and TRBJ2-1, with TRBD1 matching over 7 bases. The CDR3 is 17 amino acids. Germline assignment: CDR1 SGDLS and CDR2 YYNGEE. V shed 3 bases, J shed 2 bases, and the junction held 11 bases outside the gene matches. The CDR3 reads CASSENIQGSTYNEQFF. The CDR3 DNA reads as TGTGCCAGCAGCGAAAACATACAGGGGAGCACCTACAATGAGCAGTTCTTC.